Each of the 22 T cell receptor beta chains below was sequenced from the same sample in a study of post-analysis software for immune sequencing data. No antigen has been identified for these receptors. Overall study results and limits: Elevated frequency relative to controls characterized four or five TRBV segments in patients, TRBV5-6, TRBV5-1 and TRBV20-1 among them.

Unique-molecular-identifier-tagged TCR beta cDNA libraries were used. Via MiXCR, TCRdb re-called the PCR reads, giving one row per CDR3 protein. This table has under 650,000 distinct CDR3 sequences, about 40% appearing once. Sample: blood. Receptors were obtained from a girl aged 10 to 17 with multiple sclerosis.

The gene calls are TRBV12-3 or TRBV12-4 and TRBJ2-5, with D unclear. The germline V and J ends were trimmed by 3 bases and 1 base, with 6 bases remaining between them. The CDR3 extends over 13 amino acids. The CDR3 sequence is CASSFLIQETQYF. DNA of the CDR3: TGTGCCAGCAGTTTTTTGATCCAAGAGACCCAGTACTTC.

The J gene is TRBJ2-1, the V gene TRBV20-1, with D possibly being TRBD2 (7 bases). Germline V gene data show CDR1 as DFQATT and CDR2 as SNEGSKA (reference sequence). The CDR3 totals 15 residues. The ends were cut back, 2 bases at V and 10 bases at J, with 21 bases in the middle. This chain's CDR3 is CSARSPTGGPGEQFF. In nucleotides, the CDR3 is TGCAGTGCTAGATCCCCTACCGGGGGGCCGGGGGAGCAGTTCTTC.

This clonotype has only a few counts. J is TRBJ2-5 and V is TRBV29-1; 8 positions agree with TRBD2. Germline V lookup: CDR1 SQVTM, CDR2 ANQGSEA. The junction had 1 base not matched to a gene; V was cut back by 6 bases and J by 4 bases. There are 11 residues in the CDR3. The CDR3 sequence: CSVRGGETQYF. The DNA for the CDR3 is TGCAGCGTCCGGGGGGGAGAGACCCAGTACTTC.

This clonotype was picked up a small number of times. CDR3 sequence: CAISAQQETQYF. The CDR3, as DNA: TGTGCCATCAGTGCTCAACAAGAGACCCAGTACTTC. The chain carries TRBV10-3 and TRBJ2-5, with D unresolved. The CDR3 spans 12 residues. V was cut by 4 bases and J by 2 bases, with 5 bases left in between. Germline CDR1 and CDR2: ENHRY and SYGVKD.

The chain carries TRBV5-6 and TRBJ2-5; 7 positions agree with TRBD2. This CDR3 contains 15 residues. The V segment lost 7 bases and the J segment 1 base; nucleotides outside the gene matches: 10. The V gene's germline CDR1 is SGHDT and CDR2 YYEEEE. CDR3 loop: CASGLVGRSQETQYF. CDR3 nucleotides: TGTGCCAGCGGACTAGTCGGGCGGAGCCAAGAGACCCAGTACTTC.

In this sample, this clonotype turned up many times. This rearrangement joins TRBV12-3 or TRBV12-4 to TRBJ2-7; D may be TRBD1 or TRBD2 (5 bases each). V lost 6 bases and J 3 bases, leaving 12 bases between the germline ends. This CDR3 is built from 13 residues. The CDR3 sequence is CASSLGGYYEQYF. In DNA, the CDR3 is TGTGCCAGCAGCCTTGGGGGATACTACGAGCAGTACTTC.

This rearrangement joins TRBV3-1 to TRBJ2-7; D gene ambiguous. This CDR3 is 14 amino acids long. Trimming took off 6 bases at V and 4 bases at J, with 16 bases between the two ends. CDR1 LGHDT and CDR2 YNNKEL come from the germline V gene (reference sequence). CDR3 sequence (DNA): TGTGCCAGCAGTCTCCTGACCCGACGGTACGAGCAGTACTTC. As protein: CASSLLTRRYEQYF.

The CDR3 DNA follows: TGTGCCACCGCCCGGGACAGGGATCGGTACAATGAGCAGTTCTTC. It codes for CATARDRDRYNEQFF. The chain links TRBV10-3 to TRBJ2-1; 9 bases are shared with TRBD1. Losses at the gene ends were 10 bases for V and 4 bases for J; bases not matched to a gene: 11. The CDR3 has 15 residues. Germline CDR1 is ENHRY and CDR2 is SYGVKD.

The rearrangement uses TRBV11-2 and TRBJ2-1, with TRBD2 matching over 7 bases. Per germline, CDR1 SGHAT and CDR2 FQNNGV. The CDR3 sequence is 16 residues long. With 3 bases clipped from V and 5 bases from J, the junction kept 10 bases outside the gene matches. Here the CDR3 reads CASSFRREEEDNEQFF. CDR3 DNA sequence: TGTGCCAGCAGCTTCCGCCGGGAGGAGGAAGACAATGAGCAGTTCTTC.

The chain joins TRBV5-1 to TRBJ2-7, with a possible D match to TRBD1 (6 bases). This CDR3 comprises 15 residues. Per the germline V gene, CDR1 is SGHRS and CDR2 is YFSETQ. V lost 0 bases and J 3 bases, leaving 13 bases between the germline ends. The CDR3 loop is CASSLDGDTIYEQYF. As DNA, the CDR3 is TGCGCCAGCAGCTTGGACGGGGACACAATCTACGAGCAGTACTTC.

CDR3 in DNA: TGTGCCAGCAGTGGGTCTAGCGGGATCCAAGAGACCCAGTACTTC. Protein sequence: CASSGSSGIQETQYF. The rearrangement links TRBV12-3 or TRBV12-4 to TRBJ2-5; 9 bases are shared with TRBD2. This CDR3 is built from 15 residues. Losses at the gene ends were 5 bases for V and 1 base for J; bases not matched to a gene: 5.

This chain joins TRBV6-6 and TRBJ1-5, with a tentative D call TRBD1 (6 bases). This CDR3 spans 15 amino acids. CDR1 and CDR2 from the germline V gene are MNHNY and SVGAGI (reference sequence). V lost 2 bases and J 7 bases, leaving 15 bases between the germline ends. The DNA of the CDR3 is TGTGCCAGCAGTTACGGGGGGGCGCAGGGCCAGCCCCAGCATTTT. As protein: CASSYGGAQGQPQHF.

The V call is TRBV29-1, the J call TRBJ1-2; 8 nucleotides align to TRBD1. Looked up from germline, CDR1 is SQVTM and CDR2 is ANQGSEA. The CDR3 loop spans 15 amino acids. V was pared by 6 bases and J by 8 bases, with 17 bases of the junction left unmatched. The CDR3 DNA is TGCAGCGTAACTTTACTACGGACAGGGCTACGGGGCTACACCTTC. Translated, it gives CSVTLLRTGLRGYTF.

The chain joins TRBV5-5 to TRBJ2-2; tentatively, D is TRBD1 or TRBD2 (5 bases each). Deletions cut 7 bases from V and 3 bases from J, with 19 bases between. The CDR3 contains 16 residues. Germline V CDR1 and CDR2: SGHKS, YYEKEE (reference sequence). The CDR3 sequence: CASLGGPRVDTGELFF. DNA for the CDR3: TGTGCCAGCCTAGGCGGGCCCAGGGTAGACACCGGGGAGCTGTTTTTT.

V is TRBV5-6 and J is TRBJ2-6; no reliable D call. The germline V gene has CDR1 SGHDT and CDR2 YYEEEE. CDR3 length: 17 residues. V was pared by 3 bases and J by 0 bases, with 13 bases between. CDR3 sequence (DNA): TGTGCCAGCAGCTGGAAGGTCGGCTTCTCTGGGGCCAACGTCCTGACTTTC. Its protein is CASSWKVGFSGANVLTF. The variable domain in full, with the rest retrieved from reference TRBV5-6 and TRBJ2-6, is DAGVTQSPTHLIKTRGQQVTLRCSPKSGHDTVSWYQQALGQGPQFIFQYYEEEERQRGNFPDRFSGHQFPNYSSELNVNALLLGDSALYLCASSWKVGFSGANVLTFGAGSRLTVL.

The CDR3 loop reads CASSGGGRGYGYTF. The CDR3 DNA follows: TGTGCCAGCAGCGGGGGGGGCAGAGGCTATGGCTACACCTTC. V and J are TRBV3-1 and TRBJ1-2; weak D call: TRBD1 (6 bases). CDR1 LGHDT and CDR2 YNNKEL come from the germline V gene (reference sequence). The CDR3 has 14 amino acids. The germline V and J ends were trimmed by 5 bases and 4 bases, with 14 bases remaining between them.

The chain has TRBV6-2 or TRBV6-3 and TRBJ2-7; 12 bases are shared with TRBD2. This CDR3 is 15 amino acids long. Germline-derived CDR1 and CDR2 are MNHEY and SVGEGT. The trim removed 6 bases at V and 2 bases at J, leaving 5 bases unmatched. The CDR3 nucleotides read TGTGCCAGCAGCTCTCCTAGCGGGAGGGCCTACGAGCAGTACTTC. Translating it yields CASSSPSGRAYEQYF.

There are a few counts of this clonotype. This sequence joins TRBV9 and TRBJ2-5; 11 bases are shared with TRBD1. This CDR3 spans 19 amino acids. Losses at the gene ends were 4 bases for V and 5 bases for J; bases not matched to a gene: 19. Germline V gene sequence: CDR1 SGDLS, CDR2 YYNGEE. DNA for the CDR3: TGTGCCAGCAGCCCTACGAACTTCCGGGACAGGGGGTCTCGGGAGACCCAGTACTTC. Residues: CASSPTNFRDRGSRETQYF.

The V gene is TRBV5-1, the J gene TRBJ2-1; TRBD2 aligns across 10 bases. The V gene end was trimmed by 7 bases and the J gene end by 4 bases; junction bases not matched to a gene: 5. CDR1 is SGHRS and CDR2 is YFSETQ in the germline V gene. The CDR3 is made up of 14 amino acids. CDR3 bases: TGCGCCAGCCGAGGGACTAGCGTATACAATGAGCAGTTCTTC. Protein sequence: CASRGTSVYNEQFF.

This chain uses TRBV4-1 with TRBJ2-7; tentatively, D is TRBD1 (6 bases). The CDR3 is 13 amino acids. Trimming removed 8 bases at V and 3 bases at J, with 14 bases between. Germline CDR1 is MGHRA and CDR2 is YSYEKL. The CDR3 is CASSLDSCYEQYF. The CDR3 DNA follows: TGCGCCAGCTCATTGGACAGCTGCTACGAGCAGTACTTC.

The chain carries TRBV7-2 and TRBJ2-1; TRBD2 agrees at 12 bases. The CDR3 is 14 residues long. Germline V gene data show CDR1 as SGHTA and CDR2 as FQGNSA. The J segment lost 7 bases and the V segment lost 5 bases, leaving 3 bases of the junction unmatched. CDR3 DNA sequence: TGTGCCAGCAGCCGAGGACTAGCGGGAAATGAGCAGTTCTTC. Residues: CASSRGLAGNEQFF.

This clonotype was counted ten times or more. The chain combines TRBV5-6 with TRBJ2-5; 8 nucleotides match TRBD2. CDR3 length: 15 residues. Germline-derived CDR1 and CDR2 are SGHDT and YYEEEE. V was clipped by 4 bases and J by 2 bases; unmatched bases: 7. The CDR3 nucleotides read TGTGCCAGCAGCCCATTAGCGGGAATACAAGAGACCCAGTACTTC. It encodes CASSPLAGIQETQYF.